What follows describes a single T cell receptor beta chain. The antigen is not known. The source of the sample is a study of human versus mouse CDR3 diversity and MHC coevolution. Overall study context: Between roughly 0.6 x 10^7 and 1.8 x 10^7 valid reads came from each sample. Study results and limitations: In humans, T-cell selection involved 5 or 6 MHC II alleles. Approximately 1.7 million TCR beta clonotypes were estimated for humans, the largest repertoire. Clonal inequality was lowest in two of the three human donors.

Sequencing used immunoSEQ multiplex PCR; TCRdb keeps in-frame clones, though not all of them. Found here are about 77,000 clones, 85% to 95% of them singletons; the top ten hold roughly 0.15%. This CDR3 contains 11 residues. Trimming stripped 4 bases from V and 10 bases from J, with 13 bases between. Germline CDR1 is DFQATT and CDR2 is SNEGSKA (reference sequence). The rearrangement links TRBV20-1 to TRBJ1-1; tentatively, D is TRBD1 (5 bases). Input material: naive CD4+ T cells from blood. Described subset: CD45RO-negative CD62L-positive naive CD4 T cells. This TCR was recovered from a person aged 30-70 years in good health. The DNA for the CDR3 is TGCAGTGCTATTGGGGCAGATGCAGCTTTCTTT. Translation: CSAIGADAAFF.